One and the same sample provided the 17 T cell receptor beta chains below, sequenced in a study of OX40 agonist ivuxolimab in advanced cancers. Sequenced by immunoSEQ multiplex PCR; TCRdb stores in-frame clones only, minus some. This sample has roughly 67,000 clones, with over 80% found just once. The sequencing here drew on CD4+ or CD8+ T cells sorted from blood, taken in a trial of the OX40 agonist ivuxolimab. These receptors all stem from an adult with an advanced solid tumor such as melanoma, head and neck, liver or kidney cancer.

The table lists this clone with a few counts. This chain uses TRBV9 with TRBJ1-5; no reliable D call. Germline V gene sequence: CDR1 SGDLS, CDR2 YYNGEE. This CDR3 comprises 10 residues. Trimming left V 5 bases short and J 11 bases short, with 8 bases between. The CDR3 loop is CASSYGSQHF. The DNA of the CDR3 is TGTGCCAGCAGTTACGGATCCCAGCATTTT.

This chain uses TRBV14 with TRBJ2-7; the D is unclear. The V gene's germline CDR1 is SGHDN and CDR2 FVKESK. Trimming removed 1 base from V and 2 bases from J, with 12 bases in between. CDR3 length: 15 residues. CDR3 nucleotides: TGTGCCAGCAGCCAAGGTGTCGGGCTTACCTACGAGCAGTACTTC. This sequence encodes CASSQGVGLTYEQYF.

The chain recombines TRBV27 with TRBJ1-2; perhaps TRBD1 as D (5 bases). CDR1 and CDR2 from the germline V gene are MNHEY and SMNVEV (reference sequence). V was trimmed by 5 bases and J by 1 base, leaving 11 bases between them. CDR3 length: 14 amino acids. The CDR3 protein is CASSKAGLNYGYTF. CDR3 nucleotide sequence: TGTGCCAGCAGTAAGGCGGGGCTTAACTATGGCTACACCTTC.

In its sample, this clone was seen a few times. The V call is TRBV19, the J call TRBJ1-6, with 9 bases fitting TRBD1. CDR1 is LNHDA and CDR2 is SQIVND in the germline V gene (reference sequence). The CDR3 totals 15 residues. With 7 bases clipped from V and 10 bases from J, the junction kept 11 bases outside the gene matches. CDR3 sequence: CASTMGQGAKSPLHF. As DNA, the CDR3 is TGTGCCAGTACTATGGGACAGGGAGCAAAGTCACCCCTCCACTTT.

The rearrangement uses TRBV10-3 and TRBJ2-2, with 7 bases fitting TRBD1. There are 15 residues in the CDR3. Germline CDR1 reads ENHRY; CDR2 reads SYGVKD. V lost 4 bases and J lost 0; bases outside the gene matches: 2. In nucleotides, the CDR3 is TGTGCCATCAGTGTTCAGGGGGCGAACACCGGGGAGCTGTTTTTT. Amino acid sequence: CAISVQGANTGELFF.

The rearrangement uses TRBV6-1 and TRBJ2-1; D not certain. V lost 4 bases to trimming and J lost 6 bases, with 19 bases between them. This CDR3 comprises 16 residues. Germline values: CDR1 MNHNS, CDR2 SASEGT. This chain's CDR3 is CASSAVPVQVGNEQFF. DNA of the CDR3: TGTGCCAGCAGTGCGGTCCCAGTGCAGGTCGGCAATGAGCAGTTCTTC.

The chain employs TRBV12-5 and TRBJ2-2, with TRBD2 matching 11 bases. The germline V gene encodes CDR1 LGHNT and CDR2 FRNRAP. This CDR3 spans 17 amino acids. The V and J ends lost 8 bases and 1 base, in that order; junction bases with no gene match: 9. The DNA of the CDR3 is TGTGCTAGTTCGCCACCGGGGACTAGCGGGAACACCGGGGAGCTGTTTTTT. Its translation is CASSPPGTSGNTGELFF.

V is TRBV28 and J is TRBJ1-1, with 9 bases lining up with TRBD1. CDR1 and CDR2 from the germline V gene are MDHEN and SYDVKM. Trimming cost V 3 bases and J 5 bases; bases outside gene matches: 7. The length of the CDR3 is 15 residues. CDR3 coding DNA: TGTGCCAGCAGTTTGGGACAGGGCTTTAGGACTGAAGCTTTCTTT. Encoded protein: CASSLGQGFRTEAFF.

The rearrangement links TRBV28 to TRBJ2-1; D may be TRBD2 (6 bases). CDR3 length equals 13 residues. The germline CDR1 and CDR2 sequences are MDHEN and SYDVKM. With 7 bases removed from V and 10 bases from J, the gap between germline ends came to 17 bases. CDR3 bases: TGTGCCAGCAAAGGGACTCGCGAGAGCGAGCAGTTCTTC. Protein sequence: CASKGTRESEQFF.

The chain is built from TRBV5-6 and TRBJ2-1; D call uncertain. CDR1 is SGHDT, CDR2 YYEEEE, per germline. The V end was cut by 1 base, the J end by 9 bases, with 5 bases between. CDR3 size: 11 residues. The DNA of the CDR3 is TGTGCCAGCAGCTTGTTGGGTGAGCAGTTCTTC. This sequence encodes CASSLLGEQFF.

This clone appeared once. The CDR3 nucleotides are TGTGCCAGCAGCTTAGCATCGTCTCACGAGCAGTACTTC. Translated: CASSLASSHEQYF. The chain employs TRBV7-9 and TRBJ2-7, with D hard to call. The germline V gene encodes CDR1 SEHNR and CDR2 FQNEAQ (reference sequence). The CDR3 length is 13 residues. V lost 0 bases and J lost 5, with 8 bases in between.

Here the CDR3 reads CASSSNSLRPNEKLFF. The CDR3 nucleotides read TGTGCCAGCAGCTCCAATAGCCTTAGACCTAATGAAAAACTGTTTTTT. This chain connects TRBV7-8 to TRBJ1-4; no reliable D call. The CDR3 spans 16 residues. V lost 4 bases and J 3 bases, leaving 15 bases between the germline ends. Germline lookup yields CDR1 SGHVS and CDR2 FQNEAQ.

This clone was seen just once. The rearrangement uses TRBV28 and TRBJ1-5, with no clear D. Germline V gene data show CDR1 as MDHEN and CDR2 as SYDVKM. Trimming removed 7 bases at V and 2 bases at J, with 6 bases between. The length of the CDR3 is 12 residues. The CDR3 DNA follows: TGTGCCAGCACGGCGCGCAATCAGCCCCAGCATTTT. It encodes CASTARNQPQHF. The full variable domain, completed using reference TRBV28 and TRBJ1-5, is DVKVTQSSRYLVKRTGEKVFLECVQDMDHENMFWYRQDPGLGLRLIYFSYDVKMKEKGDIPEGYSVSREKKERFSLILESASTNQTSMYLCASTARNQPQHFGDGTRLSIL.

The chain links TRBV11-3 to TRBJ2-6, with D perhaps being TRBD1 or TRBD2 (6 bases each). Per germline, CDR1 SGHNT and CDR2 YENEEA. Trimming shortened V by 1 base and J by 3 bases, and 13 bases separated the two germline ends. The CDR3 contains 17 residues. The CDR3 coding sequence is TGTGCCAGCAGCTTAGTCGGGGGACAAGGTGGGGCCAACGTCCTGACTTTC. Residues: CASSLVGGQGGANVLTF. The entire variable domain, with the rest obtained from reference TRBV11-3 and TRBJ2-6, is as follows: EAGVVQSPRYKIIEKKQPVAFWCNPISGHNTLYWYLQNLGQGPELLIRYENEEAVDDSQLPKDRFSAERLKGVDSTLKIQPAELGDSAVYLCASSLVGGQGGANVLTFGAGSRLTVL.

V gene TRBV28 combines with J gene TRBJ2-3, with D possibly matching TRBD2 (5 bases). V was cut by 2 bases and J by 4 bases, with 10 bases left in between. CDR1 is MDHEN and CDR2 is SYDVKM in the germline V gene. The CDR3 has 14 amino acids. The CDR3 protein is CASSLPGSADTQYF. In DNA form, the CDR3 reads TGTGCCAGCAGTTTACCTGGGAGCGCAGATACGCAGTATTTT.

This clone appeared a single time. The genes are TRBV30 and TRBJ2-1; 12 nucleotides line up with TRBD2. CDR3 length: 13 amino acids. The V gene's germline CDR1 is GTSNPN and CDR2 SVGIG (reference sequence). The trim removed 0 bases at V and 10 bases at J, leaving 1 base unmatched. The CDR3 DNA follows: TGTGCCTGGAGTGTTCTAGCGGGAGGGGAGCAGTTCTTC. Translating it yields CAWSVLAGGEQFF.

The J gene is TRBJ2-7, the V gene TRBV6-1; 10 bases align to TRBD1. This CDR3 region has 15 residues. The V gene end was trimmed by 8 bases and the J gene end by 3 bases; junction bases not matched to a gene: 10. Germline V gene data show CDR1 as MNHNS and CDR2 as SASEGT. The CDR3 spells CASGGPGQGIYEQYF. The CDR3 nucleotides are TGTGCCAGCGGCGGTCCGGGACAGGGGATCTACGAGCAGTACTTC.